This TCR beta chain was captured in a study of technical replicates of blood from a handful of donors. TCRdb's table, derived via immunoSEQ multiplex PCR, lists solely in-frame clones and lacks some. The sample includes 80,000 or so clones, just over 95% seen only once; the top ten take 0.2%. Trimming took 1 base from V and 1 from J; bases not matched to a gene: 1. CDR3 length: 15 amino acids. Germline V lookup: CDR1 SGHRS, CDR2 YFSETQ. Sample: T cells isolated from PBMCs. The genes are TRBV5-1 and TRBJ1-3, with 8 positions matching TRBD1. The receptor was derived from a human donor in good health. CDR3: CASSLQGASGNTIYF. The CDR3 DNA reads as TGCGCCAGCAGCTTGCAGGGGGCTTCTGGAAACACCATATATTTT.